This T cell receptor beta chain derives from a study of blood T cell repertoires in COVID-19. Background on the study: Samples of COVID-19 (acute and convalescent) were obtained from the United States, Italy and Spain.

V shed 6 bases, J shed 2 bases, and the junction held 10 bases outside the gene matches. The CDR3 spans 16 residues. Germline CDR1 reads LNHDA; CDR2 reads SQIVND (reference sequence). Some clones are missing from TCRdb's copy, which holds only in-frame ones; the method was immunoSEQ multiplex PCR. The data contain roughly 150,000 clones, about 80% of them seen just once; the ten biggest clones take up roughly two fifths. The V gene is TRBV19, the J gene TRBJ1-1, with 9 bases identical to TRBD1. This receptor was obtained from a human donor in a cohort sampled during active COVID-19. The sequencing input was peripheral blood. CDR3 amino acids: CASRTTGTGFNTEAFF. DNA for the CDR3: TGTGCCAGTAGAACTACCGGGACAGGGTTTAACACTGAAGCTTTCTTT.